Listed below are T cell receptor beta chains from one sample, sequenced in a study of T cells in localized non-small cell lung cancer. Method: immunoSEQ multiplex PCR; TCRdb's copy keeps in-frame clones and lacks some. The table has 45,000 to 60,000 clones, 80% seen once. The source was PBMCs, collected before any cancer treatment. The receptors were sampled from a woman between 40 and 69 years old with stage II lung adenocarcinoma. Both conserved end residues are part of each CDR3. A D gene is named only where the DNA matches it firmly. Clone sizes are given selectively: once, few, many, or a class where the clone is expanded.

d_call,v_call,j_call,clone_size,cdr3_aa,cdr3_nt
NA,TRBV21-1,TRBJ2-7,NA,CASSGEGQPSSYEQYF,TGTGCCAGCAGCGGGGAAGGACAGCCGAGCTCCTACGAGCAGTACTTC
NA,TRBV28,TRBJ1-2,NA,CASSPPGQGGHGYTF,TGTGCCAGCAGCCCCCCGGGTCAGGGAGGACATGGCTACACCTTC
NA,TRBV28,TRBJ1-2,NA,CASSFRVGLNYGYTF,TGTGCCAGCAGTTTTCGGGTGGGACTGAACTATGGCTACACCTTC
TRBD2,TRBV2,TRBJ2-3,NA,CASRGEGAGGTDTQYF,TGTGCCAGCAGGGGCGAGGGAGCGGGGGGCACAGATACGCAGTATTTT
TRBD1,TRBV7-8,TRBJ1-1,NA,CASSRGGLDTEAFF,TGTGCCAGCAGCCGAGGGGGCCTGGACACTGAAGCTTTCTTT
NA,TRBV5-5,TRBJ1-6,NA,CASSLKGDGNSPLHF,TGTGCCAGCAGCTTGAAAGGGGATGGGAATTCACCCCTCCACTTT
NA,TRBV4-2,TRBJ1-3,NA,CASSPSEGLSGNTIYF,TGTGCCAGCAGCCCCTCGGAGGGTCTCTCTGGAAACACCATATATTTT
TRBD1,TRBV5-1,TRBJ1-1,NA,CASSLTGGGTEAFF,TGCGCCAGCAGCTTGACAGGGGGCGGAACTGAAGCTTTCTTT
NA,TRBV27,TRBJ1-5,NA,CASSLSGIQPQHF,TGTGCCAGCAGTTTATCGGGCATTCAGCCCCAGCATTTT
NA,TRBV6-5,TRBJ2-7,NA,CASSYGTPSYEQYF,TGTGCCAGCAGTTACGGGACACCATCCTACGAGCAGTACTTC
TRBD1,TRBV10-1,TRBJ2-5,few,CASSRQGPGETQYF,TGCGCCAGCAGTCGACAGGGGCCGGGGGAGACCCAGTACTTC